This TCR beta chain was found in a study of blood T cell repertoires in COVID-19. Study details: Spain, Italy and the United States supplied samples that represented acute and convalescent COVID-19. Nucleic acid was either cDNA or gDNA, and it came from T cells, B-cell-depleted T cells, or PBMCs.

This clone has only a few counts. In the original processing: It was from reference gene primer amplification that nucleated cell counts were estimated. The method was immunoSEQ multiplex PCR; TCRdb's version includes in-frame clones alone and lacks a portion of them. V and J calls and clone size come straight from that table; D and trimming were deduced from the DNA. In the table there are over 400,000 clones, 80% to 90% of which are singletons. With 6 bases clipped from V and 0 bases from J, the junction kept 4 bases outside the gene matches. This CDR3 has 14 residues. The germline CDR1 and CDR2 sequences are LGHDT and YNNKEL (reference sequence).

Input material: peripheral blood. The chain uses TRBV3-1 (or the pseudogene TRBV3-2) and TRBJ1-1; 7 bases agree with TRBD1. This TCR was recovered from a human donor in a cohort sampled during active COVID-19. DNA of the CDR3: TGTGCCAGCAGATCGGGACAGATGAACACTGAAGCTTTCTTT. The encoded protein is CASRSGQMNTEAFF.